This TCR beta chain was recorded in a study of cytomegalovirus exposure and HLA in healthy donors (TCRdb year 2017). Notes on the research overall: According to a later analysis, one platform produced both the roughly 120 validation repertoires and the 720 or so repertoires of the first cohort. The study aimed to test whether cataloging public T cell receptors could reveal signatures of past pathogen exposure. A separate validation cohort of roughly 130 different subjects was used in addition to the roughly 720-subject first cohort. The study combined high-throughput TCR immunosequencing, statistical association of individual TCRs with disease status, and machine learning to predict cytomegalovirus infection status.

The germline V gene supplies CDR1 SGDLS and CDR2 YYNGEE. Its CDR3 holds 13 amino acids, cysteine through phenylalanine. The DNA shown is the 39-base CDR3, in frame from base 1. V is clipped by 2 bases and J by 3 bases, and the sequence between their germline boundaries is 9 bases long. The donors were included in the validation cohort of roughly 130 subjects, a group kept apart from the roughly 680-subject first cohort. Libraries were made using the immunoSEQ multiplex PCR assay. Under the source paper's analysis protocol: A statistical classification framework was developed to diagnose cytomegalovirus status using the catalog of TCR beta chain sequences. Held by TCRdb, this immuneACCESS table contains in-frame sequences only and omits some clones. Under half of the omission traces to an unresolved V gene where checked; the cause of the rest is unknown. That table supplies the V and J calls and clone size; D and trimming were determined from the DNA. Counted in this sample were hundreds of thousands of clones; around 90% of them appeared once. About 2% of the sample belongs to the ten largest clones.

Findings and caveats that apply to the study as a whole: According to the authors, the approach could potentially be generalized to other disease states and immunological phenotypes. Of the cluster scores, 85% to 95% were above 0 in a later analysis, which found that TCRs clustered in the first cohort also tended to co-occur in the 120 or so validation repertoires. All 120 or so repertoires were used to score co-occurrence in the validation cohort in a later analysis, because that analysis had no HLA typing for the cohort. In both the original and validation cohorts, the classifier was reported to diagnose cytomegalovirus status with high specificity and sensitivity. Most TCR sequences were seen in very few donors, while some public TCRs were found in many individuals. In the study, some 180 TCR beta chains were listed as associated with cytomegalovirus. A few of the identified cytomegalovirus-associated TCR beta chains were confirmed in vitro to be specific for cytomegalovirus antigens.

The sample holds a few counts of this clone. Its antigen has not been determined. No much larger clone is present one base from it, and per-base qualities are unavailable. Other DNA sequences within the sample encode an identical CDR3. Rearrangement joined TRBV9 to TRBJ2-7; a tentative D match to TRBD1 spans 6 bases. Sequenced input: PBMCs. The receptor was derived from a woman aged 18-30 years in good health and CMV-seropositive. The nucleotides read TGTGCCAGCAGCGTCGGACAGAACTACGAGCAGTACTTC. Its translation reads: CASSVGQNYEQYF.